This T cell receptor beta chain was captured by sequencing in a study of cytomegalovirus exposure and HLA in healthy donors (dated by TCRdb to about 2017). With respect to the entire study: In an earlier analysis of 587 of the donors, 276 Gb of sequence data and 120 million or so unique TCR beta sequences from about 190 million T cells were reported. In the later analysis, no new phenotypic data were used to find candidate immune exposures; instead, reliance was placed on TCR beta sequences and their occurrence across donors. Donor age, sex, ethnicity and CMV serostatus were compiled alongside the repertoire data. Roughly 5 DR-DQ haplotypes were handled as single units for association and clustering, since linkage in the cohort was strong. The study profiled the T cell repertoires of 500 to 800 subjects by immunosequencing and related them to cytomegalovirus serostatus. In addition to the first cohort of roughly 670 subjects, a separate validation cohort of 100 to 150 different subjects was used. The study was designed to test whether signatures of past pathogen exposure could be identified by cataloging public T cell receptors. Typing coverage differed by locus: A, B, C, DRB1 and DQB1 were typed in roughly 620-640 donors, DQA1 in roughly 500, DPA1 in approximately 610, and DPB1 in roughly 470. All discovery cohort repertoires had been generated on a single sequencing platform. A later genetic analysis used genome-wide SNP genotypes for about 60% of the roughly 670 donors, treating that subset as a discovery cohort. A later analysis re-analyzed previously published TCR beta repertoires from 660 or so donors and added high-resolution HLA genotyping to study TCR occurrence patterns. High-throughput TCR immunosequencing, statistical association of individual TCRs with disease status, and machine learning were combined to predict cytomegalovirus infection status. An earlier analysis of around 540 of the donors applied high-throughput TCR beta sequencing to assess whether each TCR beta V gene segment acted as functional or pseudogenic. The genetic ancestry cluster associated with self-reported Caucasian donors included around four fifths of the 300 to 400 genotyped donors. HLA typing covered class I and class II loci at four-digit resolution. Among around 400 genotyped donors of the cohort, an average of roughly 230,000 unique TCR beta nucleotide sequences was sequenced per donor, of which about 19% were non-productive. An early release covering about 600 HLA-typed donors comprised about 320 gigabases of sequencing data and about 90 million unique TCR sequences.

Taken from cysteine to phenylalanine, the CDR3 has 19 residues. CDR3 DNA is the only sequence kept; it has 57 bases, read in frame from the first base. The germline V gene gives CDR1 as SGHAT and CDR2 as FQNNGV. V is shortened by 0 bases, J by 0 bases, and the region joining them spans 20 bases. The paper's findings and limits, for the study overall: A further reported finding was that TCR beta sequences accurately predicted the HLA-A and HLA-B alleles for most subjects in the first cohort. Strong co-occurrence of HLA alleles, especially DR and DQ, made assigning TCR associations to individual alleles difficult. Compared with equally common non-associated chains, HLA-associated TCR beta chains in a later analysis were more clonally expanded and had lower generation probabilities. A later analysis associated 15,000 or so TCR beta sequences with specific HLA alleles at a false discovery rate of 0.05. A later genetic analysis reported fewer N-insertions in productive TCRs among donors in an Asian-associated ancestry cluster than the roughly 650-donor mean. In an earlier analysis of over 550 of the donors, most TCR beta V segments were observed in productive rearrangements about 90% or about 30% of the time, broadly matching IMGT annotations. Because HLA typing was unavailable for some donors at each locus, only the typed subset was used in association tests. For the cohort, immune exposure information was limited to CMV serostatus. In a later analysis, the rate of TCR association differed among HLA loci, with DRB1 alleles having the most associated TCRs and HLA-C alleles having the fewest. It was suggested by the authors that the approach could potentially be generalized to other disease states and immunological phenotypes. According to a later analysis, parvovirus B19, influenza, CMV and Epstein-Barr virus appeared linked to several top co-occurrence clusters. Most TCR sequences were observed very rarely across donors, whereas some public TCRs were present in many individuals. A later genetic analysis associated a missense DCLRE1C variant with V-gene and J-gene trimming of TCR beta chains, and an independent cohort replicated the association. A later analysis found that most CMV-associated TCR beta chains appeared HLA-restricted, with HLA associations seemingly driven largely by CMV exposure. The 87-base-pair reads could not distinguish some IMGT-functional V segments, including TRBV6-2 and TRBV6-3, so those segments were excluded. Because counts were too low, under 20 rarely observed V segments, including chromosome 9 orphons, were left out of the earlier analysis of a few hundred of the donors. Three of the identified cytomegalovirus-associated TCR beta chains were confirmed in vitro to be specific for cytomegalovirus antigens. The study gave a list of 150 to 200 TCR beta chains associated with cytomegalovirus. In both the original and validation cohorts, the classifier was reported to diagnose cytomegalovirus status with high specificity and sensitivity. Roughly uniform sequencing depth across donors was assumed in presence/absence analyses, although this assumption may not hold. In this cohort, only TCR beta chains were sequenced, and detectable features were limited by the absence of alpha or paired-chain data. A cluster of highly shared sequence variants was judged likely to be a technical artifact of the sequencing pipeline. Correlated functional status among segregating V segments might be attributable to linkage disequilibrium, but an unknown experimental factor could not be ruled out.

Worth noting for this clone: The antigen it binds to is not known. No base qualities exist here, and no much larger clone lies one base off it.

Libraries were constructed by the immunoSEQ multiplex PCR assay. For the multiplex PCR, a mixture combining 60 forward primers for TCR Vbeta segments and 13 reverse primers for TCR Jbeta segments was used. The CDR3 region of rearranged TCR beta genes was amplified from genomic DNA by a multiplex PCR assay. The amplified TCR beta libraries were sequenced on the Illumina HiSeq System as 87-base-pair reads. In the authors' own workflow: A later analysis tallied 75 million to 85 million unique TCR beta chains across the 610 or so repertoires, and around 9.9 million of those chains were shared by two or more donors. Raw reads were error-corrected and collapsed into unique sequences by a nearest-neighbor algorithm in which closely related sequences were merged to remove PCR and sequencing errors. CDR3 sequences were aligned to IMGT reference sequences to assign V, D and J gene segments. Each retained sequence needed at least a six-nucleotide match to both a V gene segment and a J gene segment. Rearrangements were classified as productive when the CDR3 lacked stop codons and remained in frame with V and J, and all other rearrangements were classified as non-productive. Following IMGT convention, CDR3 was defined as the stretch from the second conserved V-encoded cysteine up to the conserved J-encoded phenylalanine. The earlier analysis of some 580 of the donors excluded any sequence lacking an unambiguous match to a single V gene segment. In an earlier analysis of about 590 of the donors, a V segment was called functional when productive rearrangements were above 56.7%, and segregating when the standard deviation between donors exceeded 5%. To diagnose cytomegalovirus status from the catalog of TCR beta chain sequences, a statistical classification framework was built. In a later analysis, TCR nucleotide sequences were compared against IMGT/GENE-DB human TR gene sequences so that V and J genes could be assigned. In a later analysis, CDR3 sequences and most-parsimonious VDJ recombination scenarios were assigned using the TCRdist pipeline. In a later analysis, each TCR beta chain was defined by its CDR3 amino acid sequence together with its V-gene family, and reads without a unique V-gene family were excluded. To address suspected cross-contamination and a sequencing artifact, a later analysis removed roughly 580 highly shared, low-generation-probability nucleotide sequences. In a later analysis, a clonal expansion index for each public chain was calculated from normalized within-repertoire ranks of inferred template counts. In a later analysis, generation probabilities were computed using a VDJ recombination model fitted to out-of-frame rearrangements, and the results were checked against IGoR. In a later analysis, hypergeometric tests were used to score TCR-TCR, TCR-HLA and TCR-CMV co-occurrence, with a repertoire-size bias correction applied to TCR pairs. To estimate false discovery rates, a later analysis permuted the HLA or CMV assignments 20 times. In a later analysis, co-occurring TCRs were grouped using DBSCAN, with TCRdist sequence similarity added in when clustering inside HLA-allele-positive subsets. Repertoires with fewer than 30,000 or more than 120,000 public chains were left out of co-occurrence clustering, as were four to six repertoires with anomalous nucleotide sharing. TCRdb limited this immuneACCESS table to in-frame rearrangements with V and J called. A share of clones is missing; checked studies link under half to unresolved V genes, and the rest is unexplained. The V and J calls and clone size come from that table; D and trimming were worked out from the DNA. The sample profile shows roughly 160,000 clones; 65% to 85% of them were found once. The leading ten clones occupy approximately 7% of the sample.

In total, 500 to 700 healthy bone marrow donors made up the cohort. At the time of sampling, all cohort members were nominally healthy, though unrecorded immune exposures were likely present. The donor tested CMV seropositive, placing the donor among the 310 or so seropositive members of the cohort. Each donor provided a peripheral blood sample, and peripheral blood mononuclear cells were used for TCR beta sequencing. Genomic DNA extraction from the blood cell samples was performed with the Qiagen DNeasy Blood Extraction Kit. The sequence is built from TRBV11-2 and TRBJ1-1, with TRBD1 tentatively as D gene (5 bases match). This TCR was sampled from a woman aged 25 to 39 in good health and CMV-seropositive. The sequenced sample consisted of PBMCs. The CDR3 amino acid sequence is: CASSLDYWEDGGMNTEAFF. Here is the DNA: TGTGCCAGCAGCTTAGATTACTGGGAGGATGGGGGGATGAACACTGAAGCTTTCTTT.